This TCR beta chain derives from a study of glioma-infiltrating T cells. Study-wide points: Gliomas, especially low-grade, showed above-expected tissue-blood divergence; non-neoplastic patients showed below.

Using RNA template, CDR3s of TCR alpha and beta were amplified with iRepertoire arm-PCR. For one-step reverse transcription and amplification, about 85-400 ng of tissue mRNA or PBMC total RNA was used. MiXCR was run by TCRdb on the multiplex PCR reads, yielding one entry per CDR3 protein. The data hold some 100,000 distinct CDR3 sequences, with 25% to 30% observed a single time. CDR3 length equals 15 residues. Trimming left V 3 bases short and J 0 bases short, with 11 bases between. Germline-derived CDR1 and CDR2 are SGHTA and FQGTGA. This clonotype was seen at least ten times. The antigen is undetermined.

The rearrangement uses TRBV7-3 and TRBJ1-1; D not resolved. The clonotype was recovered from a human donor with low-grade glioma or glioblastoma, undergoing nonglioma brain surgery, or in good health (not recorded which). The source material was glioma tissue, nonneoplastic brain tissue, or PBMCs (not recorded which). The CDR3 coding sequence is TGTGCCAGCAGCTTCGTTGAGACAATGAACACTGAAGCTTTCTTT. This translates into CASSFVETMNTEAFF.